This paragraph reports one T cell receptor beta chain. Its antigen remains unidentified. The PCR employed 60 Vbeta primers together with 13 Jbeta primers. Sequencing used immunoSEQ multiplex PCR; TCRdb keeps in-frame clones, though not all of them. The data contain 65,000 to 80,000 clones, roughly 80% of them singletons. CDR3 length equals 12 residues. V gave up 5 bases and J gave up 4 bases; unmatched junction bases: 2. CDR1 is SGHVS, CDR2 FNYEAQ, per germline. The record originates from a study of cytomegalovirus exposure and HLA in healthy donors. As for the study in general: About 85 million unique TCRs from HLA-typed donors were held in an early release of data. Falling in the Caucasian-associated ancestry cluster were about four fifths of approximately 400 genotyped donors. Study outcomes and limitations: Published work reported that the classifier diagnosed cytomegalovirus status with high specificity and sensitivity.

The rearrangement joins TRBV7-6 to TRBJ2-7, with 7 bases fitting TRBD1. The clonotype originates from a woman between 40 and 55 years old in good health and CMV-seropositive. The specimen sequenced was PBMCs. CDR3 DNA sequence: TGTGCCAGCAGCCGACAGGGTTACGAGCAGTACTTC. Translating gives CASSRQGYEQYF. The variable domain in full, completed from reference TRBV7-6 and TRBJ2-7, reads GAGVSQSPRYKVTKRGQDVALRCDPISGHVSLYWYRQALGQGPEFLTYFNYEAQQDKSGLPNDRFSAERPEGSISTLTIQRTEQRDSAMYRCASSRQGYEQYFGPGTRLTVT.